This T cell receptor beta chain was identified during a study of T cell responses to AZD1222 COVID-19 vaccine. Study-wide results and limits: Repertoires were collected only later (after the peak T cell response had occurred). The study reported that nearly half of spike-specific TCRs target unmutated variant regions. It was only a handful of AZD1222 recipients who were seropositive at baseline.

The method was immunoSEQ multiplex PCR; TCRdb's version includes in-frame clones alone and lacks a portion of them. The repertoire holds around 100,000 clones, with roughly 85% as singletons. A note on this clone: The antigen is unknown.

The germline gives CDR1 SGHTA, CDR2 FQGNSA. Trimming pared 5 bases from V and 2 bases from J, leaving 12 bases between. The CDR3 covers 15 residues. Researchers grouped second doses given at about 4 or about 12 weeks into one pool. The sample consisted of peripheral blood, taken 28 days after the second AZD1222 dose. The chain links TRBV7-2 to TRBJ2-2; no clear D. This receptor was identified in an adult who received the AZD1222 COVID-19 vaccine. CDR3 loop: CASSELLYNTGELFF. The CDR3 DNA is TGTGCCAGCAGCGAACTGCTGTATAACACCGGGGAGCTGTTTTTT.